What follows are 13 T cell receptor beta chains derived from one specimen sequenced in a study of T cell clonality in common variable immunodeficiency (dated by TCRdb to about 2015). Libraries were built with the immunoSEQ multiplex PCR assay. Held by TCRdb, this immuneACCESS table contains in-frame sequences only and omits some clones. Under half of the omission traces to an unresolved V gene where checked; the cause of the rest is unknown. This sample is represented by tens of thousands of clones, with no singletons among them. The ten top clones hold about 5.7% of the sample. The sample consisted of peripheral blood mononuclear cells. Every receptor here comes from a person aged 18-70 years in good health.

This clone was observed many times. The CDR3 extends 3 residues past the end of the read, so its final part is completed from the germline J gene. The chain combines TRBV5-1 with TRBJ2-3; perhaps TRBD2 as D (6 bases). Germline CDR1 reads SGHRS; CDR2 reads YFSETQ. This CDR3 has 15 amino acids. The ends were cut back, 1 base at V and 0 bases at J, with 9 bases in the middle. The CDR3 sequence: CASSLRGLSTDTQYF. CDR3 DNA, as far as it was read: TGCGCCAGCAGCTTGAGGGGACTCAGCACAGATACG.

By sample fraction, this clone is medium-sized. CDR3 DNA, as far as it was read: TGTGCCTGGAGTGTGGGCAGGGGTGAA. Protein: CAWSVGRGE. The full CDR3 protein is CAWSVGRGEAFF. This sequence joins TRBV30 and TRBJ1-1; maybe TRBD1 (6 bases). The read halts 3 residues ahead of the CDR3 end, with the missing end drawn from the germline J gene. Germline V gene data show CDR1 as GTSNPN and CDR2 as SVGIG (reference sequence). The CDR3 has 12 residues. Trimming shortened V by 0 bases and J by 7 bases, and 9 bases separated the two germline ends.

This clone has a count of ten or more. Coverage ceases 3 residues before the CDR3 finishes, and the germline J gene fills in the end. V gene TRBV5-1 combines with J gene TRBJ2-5; 7 bases are a match to TRBD1. CDR1 and CDR2 (germline): SGHRS, YFSETQ. The CDR3 length is 13 residues. The V and J ends lost 2 bases and 5 bases, in that order; junction bases with no gene match: 3. CDR3 DNA, as far as it was read: TGCGCCAGCAGCTTCCAGGGGGATGAGACC. This encodes CASSFQGDET. The entire CDR3 sequence reads CASSFQGDETQYF.

This clone has at least ten counts. Read coverage stops 3 residues before the CDR3 terminus; the germline J gene supplies the remainder. The J gene is TRBJ2-7, the V gene TRBV7-9; D possibly corresponds to TRBD1 (6 bases). Germline-derived CDR1 and CDR2 are SEHNR and FQNEAQ (reference sequence). The length of the CDR3 is 14 residues. V was trimmed by 2 bases and J by 3 bases, leaving 11 bases between them. The covered CDR3 bases are TGTGCCAGCAGCTTATCCGGGACATACTACGAG. This codes for CASSLSGTYYE. The whole CDR3 is CASSLSGTYYEQYF.

This clone was detected many times. The read gets to within 3 residues of the CDR3 end, and the germline J gene fills in the rest. The gene calls are TRBV5-1 and TRBJ2-3; 7 positions match TRBD2. Germline-derived CDR1 and CDR2 are SGHRS and YFSETQ. CDR3 length: 14 residues. J gave up 4 bases and V 7 bases, and 9 bases lay outside the gene matches. CDR3 residues: CASGRGGSPDTQYF. CDR3 bases read: TGCGCCAGCGGCCGCGGCGGGAGTCCAGATACG.

There are many counts of this clone. The CDR3 extends 3 residues past the end of the read, so its final part is completed from the germline J gene. V usage is TRBV7-2 and J usage is TRBJ1-1; D uncertain. The CDR3 length is 15 residues. From germline, CDR1 is SGHTA and CDR2 FQGNSA. Trimming removed 5 bases from V and 0 bases from J, with 13 bases in between. The CDR3 loop reads CASSPLPLVNTEAFF. The DNA read from the CDR3 is TGTGCCAGCAGCCCACTCCCATTGGTGAACACTGAA.

This clone was seen ten or more times. The CDR3 here is CSIGDRGSTDTQYF. CDR3 DNA (partial): TGCAGCATCGGGGACAGGGGGAGCACAGATACG. V is TRBV29-1 and J is TRBJ2-3; the match to TRBD1 covers 11 bases. The DNA ends 3 residues before the CDR3 does, and the rest of the CDR3 is filled in from the germline J gene. The germline CDR1 and CDR2 sequences are SQVTM and ANQGSEA. This CDR3 has 14 residues. V dropped 8 bases and J dropped 0; count of bases not matched to a gene: 4.

This clone was counted many times. Read sequence stops 3 residues before the CDR3 end, and the germline J gene provides the missing end. This rearrangement joins TRBV14 to TRBJ2-5; D remains unclear. The germline CDR1 and CDR2 sequences are SGHDN and FVKESK. CDR3 size: 13 residues. Trimming took 2 bases from V and 7 from J, leaving 11 bases between them. The CDR3 sequence is CASSQNTISTQYF. The part of the CDR3 DNA that was read is TGTGCCAGCAGCCAAAATACTATCTCGACC.

Concerning this clone itself: The CDR3 end lies 3 residues beyond the end of the read and is filled in from the germline J gene. V is TRBV5-1 and J is TRBJ2-7; 14 bases agree with TRBD2. With 4 bases clipped from V and 5 bases from J, the junction kept 5 bases outside the gene matches. The CDR3 consists of 15 residues. CDR1 is SGHRS and CDR2 is YFSETQ in the germline V gene. The DNA read from the CDR3 is TGCGCCAGCAGCCTCGGGACTAGCGGGAGCGACGAG. Its protein product is CASSLGTSGSDE. The entire CDR3 is CASSLGTSGSDEQYF.

The table lists this clone with many counts. The read ends 3 residues shy of where the CDR3 ends; the end is completed using the germline J gene. This chain joins TRBV29-1 and TRBJ2-7; D may match TRBD1 or TRBD2 (5 bases each). The germline V gene has CDR1 SQVTM and CDR2 ANQGSEA. Trimming took 6 bases from V and 5 from J, leaving 23 bases between them. There are 15 residues in the CDR3. This CDR3 is CSVARGGGGGDEQYF. Incomplete CDR3 DNA: TGCAGCGTGGCAAGGGGCGGAGGAGGAGGCGACGAG.

This clone was recorded at least ten times. A read error may account for a junction end that differs from germline. From the germline J gene comes the end of the CDR3, since the read stops 3 residues before it. V usage is TRBV4-2 and J usage is TRBJ1-5; D remains unclear. The CDR3 extends over 14 amino acids. CDR1 is LGHNA and CDR2 is YNFKEQ in the germline V gene. The CDR3 is CASSQDRSNQPQHF. CDR3 DNA (partial): TGCGCCAGCAGCCAAGACCGTAGCAATCAGCCC.

This clone was counted ten times or more. The missing CDR3 end, 3 residues past where the read stops, is filled in from the germline J gene. This sequence joins TRBV29-1 and TRBJ2-4, with 13 bases aligning to TRBD2. CDR3 length equals 14 residues. The V gene's germline CDR1 is SQVTM and CDR2 ANQGSEA. With 6 bases clipped from V and 7 bases from J, the junction kept 6 bases outside the gene matches. CDR3 amino acids: CSVLGTSGTNIQYF. CDR3 bases read: TGCAGCGTACTCGGGACTAGCGGGACGAACATT. The complete variable domain, with remaining parts taken from reference TRBV29-1 and TRBJ2-4, reads SAVISQKPSRDICQRGTSLTIQCQVDSQVTMMFWYRQQPGQSLTLIATANQGSEATYESGFVIDKFPISRPNLTFSTLTVSNMSPEDSSIYLCSVLGTSGTNIQYFGAGTRLSVL.

The table lists this clone with many counts. The read stops 3 residues short of the end of the CDR3; the missing end is completed from the germline J gene. The chain joins TRBV18 to TRBJ2-2, with 8 bases fitting TRBD2. CDR3 length: 16 amino acids. Losses at the gene ends were 3 bases for V and 6 bases for J; bases not matched to a gene: 9. CDR1 and CDR2 from the germline V gene are KGHSH and LQKENI. CDR3 sequence reads: CASSPLGAGEAGELFF. The covered CDR3 bases are TGTGCCAGCTCACCGCTGGGAGCGGGAGAGGCCGGGGAG.